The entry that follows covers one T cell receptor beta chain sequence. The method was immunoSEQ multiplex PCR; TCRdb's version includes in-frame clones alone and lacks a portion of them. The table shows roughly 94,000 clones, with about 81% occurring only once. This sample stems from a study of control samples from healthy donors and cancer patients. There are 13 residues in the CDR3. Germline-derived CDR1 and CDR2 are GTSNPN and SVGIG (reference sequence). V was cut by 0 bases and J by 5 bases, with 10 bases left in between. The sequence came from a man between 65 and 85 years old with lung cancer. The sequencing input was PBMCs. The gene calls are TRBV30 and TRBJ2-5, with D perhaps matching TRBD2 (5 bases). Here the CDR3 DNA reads TGTGCCTGGAGTGTGGCCAGGAGGGAGACCCAGTACTTC. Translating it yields CAWSVARRETQYF. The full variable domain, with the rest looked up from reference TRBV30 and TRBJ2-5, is SQTIHQWPATLVQPVGSPLSLECTVEGTSNPNLYWYRQAAGRGLQLLFYSVGIGQISSEVPQNLSASRPQDRQFILSSKKLLLSDSGFYLCAWSVARRETQYFGPGTRLLVL.